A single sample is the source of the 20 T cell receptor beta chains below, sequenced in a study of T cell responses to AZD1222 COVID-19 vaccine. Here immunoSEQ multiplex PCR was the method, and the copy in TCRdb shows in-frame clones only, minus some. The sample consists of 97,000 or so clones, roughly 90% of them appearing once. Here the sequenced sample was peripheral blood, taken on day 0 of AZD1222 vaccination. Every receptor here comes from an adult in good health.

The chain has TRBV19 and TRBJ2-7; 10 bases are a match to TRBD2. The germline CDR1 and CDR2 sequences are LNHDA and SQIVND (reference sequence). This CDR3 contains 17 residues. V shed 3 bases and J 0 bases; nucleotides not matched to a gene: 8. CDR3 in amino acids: CASSIRLTSGISYEQYF. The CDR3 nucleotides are TGTGCCAGTAGTATCCGGCTCACTAGCGGGATCTCCTACGAGCAGTACTTC.

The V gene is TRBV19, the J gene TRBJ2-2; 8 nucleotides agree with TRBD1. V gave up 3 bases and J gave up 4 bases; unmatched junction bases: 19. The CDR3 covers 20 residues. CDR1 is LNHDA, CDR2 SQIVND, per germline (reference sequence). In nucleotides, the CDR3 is TGTGCCAGTAGTATTCGACAGGGGTCCGCGGGCAATAGTCCCACCGGGGAGCTGTTTTTT. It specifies CASSIRQGSAGNSPTGELFF.

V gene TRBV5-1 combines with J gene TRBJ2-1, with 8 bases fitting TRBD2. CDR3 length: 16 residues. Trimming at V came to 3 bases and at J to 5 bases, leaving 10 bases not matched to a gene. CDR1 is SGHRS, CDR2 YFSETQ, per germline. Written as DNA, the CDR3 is TGCGCCAGCAGCTCCCTTGGGGCGGGAGGCGACAATGAGCAGTTCTTC. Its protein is CASSSLGAGGDNEQFF.

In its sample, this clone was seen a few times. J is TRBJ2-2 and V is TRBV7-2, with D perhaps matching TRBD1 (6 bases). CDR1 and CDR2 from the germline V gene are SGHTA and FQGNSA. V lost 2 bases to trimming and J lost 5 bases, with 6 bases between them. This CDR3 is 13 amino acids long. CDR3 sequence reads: CASSLRGTGELFF. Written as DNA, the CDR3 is TGTGCCAGCAGCTTAAGGGGGACCGGGGAGCTGTTTTTT. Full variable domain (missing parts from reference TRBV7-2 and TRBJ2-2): GAGVSQSPSNKVTEKGKDVELRCDPISGHTALYWYRQSLGQGLEFLIYFQGNSAPDKSGLPSDRFSAERTGGSVSTLTIQRTQQEDSAVYLCASSLRGTGELFFGEGSRLTVL.

This CDR3 is CASSGNRGAYNEQFF. The CDR3 region has the DNA TGCGCCAGCAGTGGGAACAGGGGGGCCTACAATGAGCAGTTCTTC. V gene TRBV5-1 combines with J gene TRBJ2-1, with 8 bases identical to TRBD1. Unmatched junction bases numbered 6, after V lost 5 bases and J lost 2 bases. The CDR3 runs 15 residues. Per the germline V gene, CDR1 is SGHRS and CDR2 is YFSETQ.

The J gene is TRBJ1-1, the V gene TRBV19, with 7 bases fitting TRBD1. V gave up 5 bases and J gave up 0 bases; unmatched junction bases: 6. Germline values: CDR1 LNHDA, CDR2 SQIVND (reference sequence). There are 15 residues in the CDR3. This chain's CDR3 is CASSLHTGVNTEAFF. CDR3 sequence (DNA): TGTGCCAGTAGTCTCCATACAGGGGTGAACACTGAAGCTTTCTTT.

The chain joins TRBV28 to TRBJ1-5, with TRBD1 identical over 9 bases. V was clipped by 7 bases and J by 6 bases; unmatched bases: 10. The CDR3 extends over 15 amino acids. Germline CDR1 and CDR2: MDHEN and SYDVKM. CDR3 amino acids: CASNFGDRESQPQHF. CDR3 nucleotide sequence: TGTGCCAGCAATTTTGGGGACAGGGAGAGTCAGCCCCAGCATTTT.

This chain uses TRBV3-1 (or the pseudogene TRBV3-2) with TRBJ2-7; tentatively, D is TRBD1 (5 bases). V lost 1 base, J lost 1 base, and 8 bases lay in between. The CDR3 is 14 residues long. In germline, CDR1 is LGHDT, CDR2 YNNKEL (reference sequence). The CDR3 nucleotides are TGTGCCAGCAGCCAAGGTGACAGATCCTACGAGCAGTACTTC. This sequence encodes CASSQGDRSYEQYF.

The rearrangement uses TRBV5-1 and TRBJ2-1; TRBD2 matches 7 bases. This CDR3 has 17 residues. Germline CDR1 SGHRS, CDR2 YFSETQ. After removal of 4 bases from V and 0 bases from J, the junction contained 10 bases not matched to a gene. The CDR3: CASSQPSGVSSYNEQFF. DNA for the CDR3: TGCGCCAGCAGCCAACCTAGCGGAGTAAGCTCCTACAATGAGCAGTTCTTC.

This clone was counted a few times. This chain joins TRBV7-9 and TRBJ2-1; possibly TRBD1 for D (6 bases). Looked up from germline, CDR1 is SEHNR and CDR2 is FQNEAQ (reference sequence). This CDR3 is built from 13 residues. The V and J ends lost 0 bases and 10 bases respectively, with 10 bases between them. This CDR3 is CASSLATGSEQFF. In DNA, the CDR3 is TGTGCCAGCAGCTTAGCCACAGGGAGCGAGCAGTTCTTC.

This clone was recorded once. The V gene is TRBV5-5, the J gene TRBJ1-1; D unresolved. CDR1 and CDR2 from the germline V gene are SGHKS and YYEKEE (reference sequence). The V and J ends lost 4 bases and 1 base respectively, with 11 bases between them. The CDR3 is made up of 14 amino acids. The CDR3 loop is CASSPMAQNTEAFF. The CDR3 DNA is TGTGCCAGCAGCCCAATGGCTCAGAACACTGAAGCTTTCTTT. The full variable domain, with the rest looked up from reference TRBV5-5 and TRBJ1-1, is DAGVTQSPTHLIKTRGQQVTLRCSPISGHKSVSWYQQVLGQGPQFIFQYYEKEERGRGNFPDRFSARQFPNYSSELNVNALLLGDSALYLCASSPMAQNTEAFFGQGTRLTVV.

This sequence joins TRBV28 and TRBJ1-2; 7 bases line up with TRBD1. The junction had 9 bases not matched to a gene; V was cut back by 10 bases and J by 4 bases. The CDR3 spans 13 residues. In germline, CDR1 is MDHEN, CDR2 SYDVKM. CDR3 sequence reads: CATIGGITYGYTF. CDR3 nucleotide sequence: TGTGCCACTATAGGGGGCATCACCTATGGCTACACCTTC.

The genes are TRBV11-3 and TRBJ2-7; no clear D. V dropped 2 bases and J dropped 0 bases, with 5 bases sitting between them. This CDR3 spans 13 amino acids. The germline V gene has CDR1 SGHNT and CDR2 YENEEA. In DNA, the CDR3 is TGTGCCAGCAGCTTACGGAGCTCCTACGAGCAGTACTTC. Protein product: CASSLRSSYEQYF.

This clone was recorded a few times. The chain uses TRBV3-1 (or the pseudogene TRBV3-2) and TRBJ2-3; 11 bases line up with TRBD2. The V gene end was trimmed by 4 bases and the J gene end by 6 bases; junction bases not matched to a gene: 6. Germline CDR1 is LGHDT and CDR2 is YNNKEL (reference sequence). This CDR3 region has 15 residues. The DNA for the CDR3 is TGTGCCAGCAGCCCACTAGCGGGAGAGTCCGATACGCAGTATTTT. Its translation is CASSPLAGESDTQYF.

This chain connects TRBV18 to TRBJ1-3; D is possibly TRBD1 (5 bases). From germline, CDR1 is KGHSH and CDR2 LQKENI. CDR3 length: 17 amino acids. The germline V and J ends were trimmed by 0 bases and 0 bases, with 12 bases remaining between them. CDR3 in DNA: TGTGCCAGCTCACCACCGGGACTCACAACCTCTGGAAACACCATATATTTT. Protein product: CASSPPGLTTSGNTIYF.

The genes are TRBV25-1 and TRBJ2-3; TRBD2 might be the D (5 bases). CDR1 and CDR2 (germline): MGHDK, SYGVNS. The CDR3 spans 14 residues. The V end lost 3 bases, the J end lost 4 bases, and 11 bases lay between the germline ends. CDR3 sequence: CASSDEGGSDTQYF. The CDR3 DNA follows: TGTGCCAGCAGTGACGAGGGTGGATCAGATACGCAGTATTTT.

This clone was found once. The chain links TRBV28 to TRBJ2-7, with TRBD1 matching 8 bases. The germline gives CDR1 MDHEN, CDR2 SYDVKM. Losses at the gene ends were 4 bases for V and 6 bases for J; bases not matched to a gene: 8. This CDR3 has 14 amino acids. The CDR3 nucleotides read TGTGCCAGCAGTTCACCTGCTGACAGGGGCGAGCAGTACTTC. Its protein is CASSSPADRGEQYF.

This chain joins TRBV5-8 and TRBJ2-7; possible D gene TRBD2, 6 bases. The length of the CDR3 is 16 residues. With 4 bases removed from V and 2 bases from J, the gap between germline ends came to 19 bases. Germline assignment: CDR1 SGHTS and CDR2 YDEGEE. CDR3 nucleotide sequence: TGTGCCAGCAGCCCGGGGTGGGAGGTTACGACCTACGAGCAGTACTTC. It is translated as CASSPGWEVTTYEQYF.

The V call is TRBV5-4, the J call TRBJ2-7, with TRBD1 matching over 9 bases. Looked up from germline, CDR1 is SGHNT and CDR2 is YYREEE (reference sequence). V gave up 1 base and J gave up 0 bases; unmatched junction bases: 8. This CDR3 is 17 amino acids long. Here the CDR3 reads CASSLSNRDRVSYEQYF. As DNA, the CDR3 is TGTGCCAGCAGCTTGTCAAACCGGGACAGGGTCTCCTACGAGCAGTACTTC. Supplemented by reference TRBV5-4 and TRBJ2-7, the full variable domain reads ETGVTQSPTHLIKTRGQQVTLRCSSQSGHNTVSWYQQALGQGPQFIFQYYREEENGRGNFPPRFSGLQFPNYSSELNVNALELDDSALYLCASSLSNRDRVSYEQYFGPGTRLTVT.

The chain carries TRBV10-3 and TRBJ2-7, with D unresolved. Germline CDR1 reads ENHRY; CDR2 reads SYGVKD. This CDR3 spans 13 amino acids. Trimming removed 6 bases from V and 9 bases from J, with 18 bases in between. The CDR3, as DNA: TGTGCCATCAGGGATCCGGAGTCACGCGGGCAGTACTTC. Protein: CAIRDPESRGQYF.